This T cell receptor (beta chain) was obtained from a study of T cells after yellow fever vaccination. Germline assignment: CDR1 DFQATT and CDR2 SNEGSKA (reference sequence). The CDR3 loop spans 14 amino acids. V lost 6 bases and J lost 8, with 22 bases in between. Study conclusions and caveats: Most primary-vaccination clones recurred post-booster (around 97% CD4, roughly 91% CD8). Faster peaking, at day 5 versus 15, marked a secondary response that was weaker.

A remark on this clonotype: Its antigen remains unknown.

Template switching with 5'RACE generated the TCR cDNA and added a universal primer site and UMIs. MiXCR, applied by TCRdb to the 5' RACE reads, yields one record per CDR3 protein. The data hold a few hundred thousand distinct CDR3 sequences, with more than 3% observed a single time. The sequencing used CD4+ T cells sorted from PBMCs, collected 10 days after the yellow fever booster vaccination. This receptor was identified in a young man who received the YFV17D yellow fever vaccine. The V call is TRBV20-1, the J call TRBJ1-2; D perhaps matches TRBD1 (5 bases). CDR3 in amino acids: CSAVRGRGKGGYTF. The CDR3 DNA is TGCAGTGCCGTTAGGGGTCGGGGGAAGGGCGGCTACACCTTC.